This T cell receptor beta chain was found in a study of T cell changes during pregnancy in multiple sclerosis. Sequencing was performed with immunoSEQ multiplex PCR; in TCRdb, only in-frame clones are kept and a portion is missing. In the table there are 69,000 or so clones, approximately 90% of which are singletons. About this clone itself: This CDR3 is also generated by other DNA sequences in the sample.

The CDR3 runs to 13 residues. The V gene end was trimmed by 3 bases and the J gene end by 5 bases; junction bases not matched to a gene: 2. CDR1 and CDR2 from the germline V gene are SGHAT and FQDESV (reference sequence). Material: peripheral blood, obtained in the third trimester of pregnancy. The rearrangement links TRBV11-1 to TRBJ2-5; 8 bases are a match to TRBD2. This TCR was sampled from a female donor with multiple sclerosis, enrolled in a pregnancy study. As DNA, the CDR3 is TGTGCCAGCAGCTTGGGCGGGGGGGAGACCCAGTACTTC. The encoded protein is CASSLGGGETQYF.